One sample yielded the 30 T cell receptor beta chains listed below, sequenced in a study of shared clonotypes between healthy human individuals. In the naive CD8 group, cells lacked CD45RO and were positively selected for CCR7, so terminally differentiated effector memory CD45RA+ cells were left out. Libraries were prepared by immunoSEQ multiplex PCR; TCRdb keeps only in-frame clonotypes and omits some of them. The sample contains 600,000 or so clones, 95% to 98% of which appear only once. Sequenced sample: naive CD8+ T cells sorted from blood. Receptor source: a man aged 30-40 years in good health.

The chain links TRBV6-1 to TRBJ2-3, with D unresolved. The V gene lost 2 bases and the J gene lost 0 bases, with 12 bases spanning the gap. Germline V gene sequence: CDR1 MNHNS, CDR2 SASEGT. CDR3 length equals 16 residues. CDR3 residues: CASSETSVGSTDTQYF. For the CDR3, the DNA is TGTGCCAGCAGTGAAACTTCCGTGGGTAGCACAGATACGCAGTATTTT.

The chain links TRBV19 to TRBJ1-1; D call uncertain. V was pared by 5 bases and J by 3 bases, with 16 bases between. Germline-derived CDR1 and CDR2 are LNHDA and SQIVND (reference sequence). This CDR3 is built from 15 residues. In nucleotides, the CDR3 is TGTGCCAGTAGTGAGGGCCCTACGTGGGACACTGAAGCTTTCTTT. This sequence encodes CASSEGPTWDTEAFF.

A few counts support this clone. Other DNA variants within this sample encode the same CDR3. The V call is TRBV6-1, the J call TRBJ2-7; D unresolved. Trimming took 3 bases from V and 4 from J, leaving 4 bases between them. Per the germline V gene, CDR1 is MNHNS and CDR2 is SASEGT. CDR3 length: 11 amino acids. The CDR3 loop is CASSEGYEQYF. CDR3 DNA sequence: TGTGCCAGCAGTGAGGGTTACGAGCAGTACTTC.

This sequence joins TRBV9 and TRBJ2-5; 14 bases map to TRBD2. Trimming took 3 bases from V and 5 from J; bases not matched to a gene: 9. CDR1 and CDR2 from the germline V gene are SGDLS and YYNGEE. The CDR3 totals 17 residues. The DNA of the CDR3 is TGTGCCAGCAGCGCCGAGGGACTAGCGGGAGCAGGGGAGACCCAGTACTTC. Translation: CASSAEGLAGAGETQYF.

V gene TRBV25-1 combines with J gene TRBJ2-3, with D unclear. Germline V gene data show CDR1 as MGHDK and CDR2 as SYGVNS. The CDR3 totals 15 residues. Deletions cut 4 bases from V and 4 bases from J, with 15 bases between. The CDR3: CASSGFPSVADTQYF. CDR3 sequence (DNA): TGTGCCAGCAGTGGATTCCCCTCGGTCGCAGATACGCAGTATTTT. Using reference TRBV25-1 and TRBJ2-3 for the parts outside the CDR3, the full variable domain is EADIYQTPRYLVIGTGKKITLECSQTMGHDKMYWYQQDPGMELHLIHYSYGVNSTEKGDLSSESTVSRIRTEHFPLTLESARPSHTSQYLCASSGFPSVADTQYFGPGTRLTVL.

The gene calls are TRBV15 and TRBJ2-1, with TRBD2 identical over 11 bases. V was clipped by 5 bases and J by 9 bases; unmatched bases: 12. The CDR3 runs to 16 residues. Per the germline V gene, CDR1 is LNHNV and CDR2 is YYDKDF (reference sequence). CDR3 sequence (DNA): TGTGCCACCAGCTTGGAAACTAGCGGGAGAAGGGTTGAGCAGTTCTTC. It yields the protein CATSLETSGRRVEQFF. Together with reference TRBV15 and TRBJ2-1, the CDR3 gives the full variable domain: DAMVIQNPRYQVTQFGKPVTLSCSQTLNHNVMYWYQQKSSQAPKLLFHYYDKDFNNEADTPDNFQSRRPNTSFCFLDIRSPGLGDTAMYLCATSLETSGRRVEQFFGPGTRLTVL.

This clone was found once. The gene calls are TRBV11-2 and TRBJ2-5, with 10 bases matching TRBD1. Trimming cost V 4 bases and J 2 bases; bases outside gene matches: 7. CDR1 and CDR2 from the germline V gene are SGHAT and FQNNGV. The CDR3 consists of 16 residues. The CDR3 DNA reads TGTGCCAGCAGCTCCGGGACAGGGGTCAGTCAAGAGACCCAGTACTTC. As protein: CASSSGTGVSQETQYF.

V is TRBV10-2 and J is TRBJ2-7; D possibly corresponds to TRBD1 (6 bases). This CDR3 spans 14 amino acids. Germline assignment: CDR1 WSHSY and CDR2 SAAADI. Trimming shortened V by 7 bases and J by 6 bases, and 19 bases separated the two germline ends. The CDR3 DNA sequence: TGCGCCAGCACCATCTTGTCTCTACAGGGCGAGCAGTACTTC. This translates into CASTILSLQGEQYF.

The chain carries TRBV29-1 and TRBJ2-4, with TRBD2 identical over 11 bases. The J segment lost 0 bases and the V segment lost 6 bases, leaving 13 bases of the junction unmatched. The CDR3 loop spans 18 amino acids. CDR1 SQVTM and CDR2 ANQGSEA come from the germline V gene. The CDR3 nucleotides read TGCAGCGTAAGAGGGACTAGCGGACAACTTCTAGCCAAAAACATTCAGTACTTC. Residues: CSVRGTSGQLLAKNIQYF.

CDR3 region: CASGQTDSDTQYF. CDR3 bases: TGTGCCAGCGGACAGACAGACTCAGATACGCAGTATTTT. V is TRBV25-1 and J is TRBJ2-3, with D perhaps TRBD1 (6 bases). With 8 bases removed from V and 4 bases from J, the gap between germline ends came to 13 bases. Per germline, CDR1 MGHDK and CDR2 SYGVNS. The CDR3 contains 13 residues. Together with reference TRBV25-1 and TRBJ2-3, the CDR3 gives the full variable domain: EADIYQTPRYLVIGTGKKITLECSQTMGHDKMYWYQQDPGMELHLIHYSYGVNSTEKGDLSSESTVSRIRTEHFPLTLESARPSHTSQYLCASGQTDSDTQYFGPGTRLTVL.

The rearrangement uses TRBV7-8 and TRBJ2-1, with D possibly TRBD2 on 5 matching bases. Trimming shortened V by 5 bases and J by 4 bases, and 15 bases separated the two germline ends. The V gene's germline CDR1 is SGHVS and CDR2 FQNEAQ. The CDR3 is 15 amino acids. As DNA, the CDR3 is TGTGCCAGCAGCCCCGAGGGTAGCTTGTACAATGAGCAGTTCTTC. Translating gives CASSPEGSLYNEQFF.

The chain links TRBV5-1 to TRBJ2-1, with 9 bases fitting TRBD2. CDR1 SGHRS and CDR2 YFSETQ come from the germline V gene. V gave up 0 bases and J gave up 8 bases; unmatched junction bases: 6. CDR3 length equals 15 residues. The CDR3 DNA sequence: TGCGCCAGCAGCTTGGCGAGCGGGAGGAGCTATGAGCAGTTCTTC. Translated: CASSLASGRSYEQFF.

Comment on this clone: At the DNA level, this CDR3 is encoded by other sequences in the same sample as well. This rearrangement joins TRBV6-6 to TRBJ1-3; 7 positions agree with TRBD1. V lost 6 bases and J lost 2; bases outside the gene matches: 4. The germline V gene has CDR1 MNHNY and CDR2 SVGAGI (reference sequence). CDR3 length: 14 amino acids. The CDR3 DNA reads as TGTGCCAGCAGCTACGACAGGGCTGGAAACACCATATATTTT. It translates to CASSYDRAGNTIYF.

The chain carries TRBV29-1 and TRBJ2-6; D unresolved. The CDR3 contains 15 residues. CDR1 and CDR2 from the germline V gene are SQVTM and ANQGSEA. Trimming stripped 4 bases from V and 2 bases from J, with 12 bases between. The CDR3 here is CSVAEKGAGANVLTF. In nucleotides, the CDR3 is TGCAGCGTTGCGGAAAAGGGCGCTGGGGCCAACGTCCTGACTTTC.

The rearrangement uses TRBV7-9 and TRBJ2-7; perhaps TRBD2 as D (6 bases). Germline V gene sequence: CDR1 SEHNR, CDR2 FQNEAQ (reference sequence). CDR3 size: 17 residues. The V gene lost 4 bases and the J gene lost 3 bases, with 22 bases spanning the gap. In DNA, the CDR3 is TGTGCCAGCAGCTCGCAGAGGGACTGGGAGATACACTACGAGCAGTACTTC. This sequence encodes CASSSQRDWEIHYEQYF.

The V and J genes are TRBV27 and TRBJ2-7; D is unclear. The CDR3 is made up of 13 amino acids. CDR1 is MNHEY, CDR2 SMNVEV, per germline (reference sequence). V lost 3 bases to trimming and J lost 2 bases, with 8 bases between them. CDR3 sequence (DNA): TGTGCCAGCAGTTTCCACGGTACCTACGAGCAGTACTTC. This encodes CASSFHGTYEQYF.

J is TRBJ1-4 and V is TRBV4-1; D call uncertain. CDR3 length equals 12 residues. CDR1 and CDR2 (germline): MGHRA, YSYEKL. V lost 1 base to trimming and J lost 12 bases, with 9 bases between them. The chain's CDR3 is CASSQGNAELFF. The CDR3 bases are TGCGCCAGCAGCCAAGGCAACGCGGAACTGTTTTTT.

V usage is TRBV27 and J usage is TRBJ1-1; no clear D gene. V lost 6 bases, J lost 1 base, and 9 bases lay in between. Per germline, CDR1 MNHEY and CDR2 SMNVEV (reference sequence). This CDR3 is 13 amino acids long. The CDR3 nucleotides read TGTGCCAGCAGCTTACAAAAGAACACTGAAGCTTTCTTT. Translation: CASSLQKNTEAFF.

This sequence joins TRBV30 and TRBJ2-1; D is tentatively TRBD1 or TRBD2 (5 bases each). Germline CDR1 is GTSNPN and CDR2 is SVGIG (reference sequence). The CDR3 consists of 12 residues. With 3 bases removed from V and 7 bases from J, the gap between germline ends came to 10 bases. The CDR3 spells CAWSGAGNEQFF. The DNA of the CDR3 is TGTGCCTGGAGCGGGGCCGGGAATGAGCAGTTCTTC.

The V call is TRBV4-1, the J call TRBJ2-2; 7 bases align to TRBD2. CDR1 and CDR2 from the germline V gene are MGHRA and YSYEKL. Trimming at V came to 8 bases and at J to 3 bases, leaving 3 bases not matched to a gene. The CDR3 extends over 13 amino acids. The CDR3 DNA sequence: TGCGCCAGCGGGGGGGAGGACACCGGGGAGCTGTTTTTT. This translates into CASGGEDTGELFF.

The genes are TRBV6-5 and TRBJ1-4; 7 bases agree with TRBD1. The CDR3 has 14 amino acids. The ends lost 6 bases at V and 8 bases at J; junction bases unmatched: 9. The germline CDR1 and CDR2 sequences are MNHEY and SVGAGI. CDR3: CASSFTGEGEKLFF. CDR3 bases: TGTGCCAGCAGCTTCACAGGGGAAGGAGAAAAACTGTTTTTT.

Comment on this clone: This CDR3 is also generated by other DNA sequences in the sample. CDR3: CASSIVGSSYEQYF. The CDR3 nucleotides read TGTGCCAGTAGTATAGTGGGCAGCTCCTACGAGCAGTACTTC. The rearrangement joins TRBV19 to TRBJ2-7; D gene unclear. Between the trimmed V and J ends, which lost 1 base and 0 bases, there was a span of 7 bases. The CDR3 runs to 14 residues. CDR1 LNHDA and CDR2 SQIVND come from the germline V gene (reference sequence).

V is TRBV9 and J is TRBJ2-7, with 7 bases aligning to TRBD1. CDR1 and CDR2 (germline): SGDLS, YYNGEE. J gave up 6 bases and V 4 bases, and 13 bases lay outside the gene matches. CDR3 length: 15 residues. Written as DNA, the CDR3 is TGTGCCAGCAGCCCCAACCCGAAGGGGGCCCTCGAGCAGTACTTC. Its protein product is CASSPNPKGALEQYF. Based on the CDR3 plus reference TRBV9 and TRBJ2-7, the full variable domain is DSGVTQTPKHLITATGQRVTLRCSPRSGDLSVYWYQQSLDQGLQFLIQYYNGEERAKGNILERFSAQQFPDLHSELNLSSLELGDSALYFCASSPNPKGALEQYFGPGTRLTVT.

The V gene is TRBV9, the J gene TRBJ2-6; TRBD1 aligns across 10 bases. CDR3 length: 13 amino acids. Germline loops: CDR1 SGDLS, CDR2 YYNGEE. The junction had 0 bases not matched to a gene; V was cut back by 0 bases and J by 12 bases. CDR3 residues: CASSVGTGGVLTF. Here the CDR3 DNA reads TGTGCCAGCAGCGTAGGGACAGGGGGCGTCCTGACTTTC.

The CDR3 loop reads CASSLVGTETQYF. In nucleotides, the CDR3 is TGCGCCAGCAGCTTGGTCGGTACCGAGACCCAGTACTTC. This chain connects TRBV5-1 to TRBJ2-5; the D is unclear. This CDR3 is built from 13 residues. Trimming cost V 0 bases and J 5 bases, with 8 bases left between them. Germline CDR1 SGHRS, CDR2 YFSETQ.

The chain employs TRBV6-1 and TRBJ1-2, with D tentatively TRBD1 (6 bases). Germline V gene lookup returns CDR1 MNHNS and CDR2 SASEGT. The CDR3 consists of 14 residues. V was pared by 2 bases and J by 5 bases, with 12 bases between. In DNA, the CDR3 is TGTGCCAGCAGTGAACGCAGGGGAACTTATGGCTACACCTTC. Translating gives CASSERRGTYGYTF.

CDR3 residues: CASSFVRNEQFF. CDR3 in DNA: TGTGCCAGCAGCTTTGTGAGGAATGAGCAGTTCTTC. The J gene is TRBJ2-1, the V gene TRBV7-9, with D uncertain. CDR3 size: 12 residues. V gave up 3 bases and J gave up 7 bases, with 7 bases separating them. Germline V CDR1 and CDR2: SEHNR, FQNEAQ (reference sequence). The whole variable domain, filled in from reference TRBV7-9 and TRBJ2-1, reads DTGVSQNPRHKITKRGQNVTFRCDPISEHNRLYWYRQTLGQGPEFLTYFQNEAQLEKSRLLSDRFSAERPKGSFSTLEIQRTEQGDSAMYLCASSFVRNEQFFGPGTRLTVL.

Comments on this clone: This sample also contains other DNA sequences that code for the same CDR3. The chain links TRBV9 to TRBJ2-2; no reliable D call. The length of the CDR3 is 13 residues. Trimming shortened V by 2 bases and J by 5 bases, and 7 bases separated the two germline ends. CDR1 is SGDLS and CDR2 is YYNGEE in the germline V gene. The CDR3 sequence is CASSVDGTGELFF. CDR3 DNA: TGTGCCAGCAGCGTGGACGGAACCGGGGAGCTGTTTTTT. Looking up the rest from reference TRBV9 and TRBJ2-2 gives the full variable domain: DSGVTQTPKHLITATGQRVTLRCSPRSGDLSVYWYQQSLDQGLQFLIQYYNGEERAKGNILERFSAQQFPDLHSELNLSSLELGDSALYFCASSVDGTGELFFGEGSRLTVL.

This clone was seen just once. The chain couples TRBV27 to TRBJ2-3; TRBD2 matches at 8 bases. Germline CDR1 MNHEY, CDR2 SMNVEV (reference sequence). Trimming took 5 bases from V and 0 from J; bases not matched to a gene: 19. This CDR3 spans 20 amino acids. CDR3 DNA sequence: TGTGCCAGCAGTCGTGCGGTAGCGGGAATCTCCCCCTCTAGCACAGATACGCAGTATTTT. This codes for CASSRAVAGISPSSTDTQYF.

The chain carries TRBV10-3 and TRBJ1-2; no reliable D call. Germline assignment: CDR1 ENHRY and CDR2 SYGVKD. The CDR3 has 11 amino acids. V lost 6 bases to trimming and J lost 4 bases, with 6 bases between them. CDR3 sequence: CAIREGYGYTF. The CDR3 DNA is TGTGCCATCAGAGAGGGCTATGGCTACACCTTC.